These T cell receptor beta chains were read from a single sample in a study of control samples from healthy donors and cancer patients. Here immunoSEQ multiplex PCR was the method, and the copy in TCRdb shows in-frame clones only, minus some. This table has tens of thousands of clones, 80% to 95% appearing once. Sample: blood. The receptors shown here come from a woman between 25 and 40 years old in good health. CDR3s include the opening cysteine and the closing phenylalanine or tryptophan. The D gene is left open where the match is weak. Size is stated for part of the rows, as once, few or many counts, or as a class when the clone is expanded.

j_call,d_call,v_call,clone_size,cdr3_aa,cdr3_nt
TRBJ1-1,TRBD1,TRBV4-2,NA,CASSHHEGTVNTEAFF,TGTGCCAGCAGCCATCACGAGGGGACAGTGAACACTGAAGCTTTCTTT
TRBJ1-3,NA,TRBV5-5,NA,CASSLTGISGNTIYF,TGTGCCAGCAGCTTGACGGGGATCTCTGGAAACACCATATATTTT
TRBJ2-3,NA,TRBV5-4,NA,CASRSQGTDTQYF,TGTGCCAGCAGGTCTCAGGGTACAGATACGCAGTATTTT
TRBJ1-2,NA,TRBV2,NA,CASKPHGNYGYTF,TGTGCCAGCAAACCCCACGGAAACTATGGCTACACCTTC
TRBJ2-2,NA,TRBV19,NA,CASTPSQPGELFF,TGTGCCAGTACCCCCTCCCAGCCCGGGGAGCTGTTTTTT
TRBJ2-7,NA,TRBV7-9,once,CASSSLGDRVEQYF,TGTGCCAGCAGCTCTTTGGGGGACCGCGTGGAGCAGTACTTC
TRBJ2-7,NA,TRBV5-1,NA,CASSPSDGTYEQYF,TGCGCCAGCAGCCCGTCGGACGGGACCTACGAGCAGTACTTC
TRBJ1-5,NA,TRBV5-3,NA,CARSFPGNNQPQHF,TGTGCCAGAAGCTTCCCAGGTAATAATCAGCCCCAGCATTTT
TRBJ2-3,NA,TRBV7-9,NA,CASSQGGPDTQYF,TGTGCCAGCAGCCAGGGGGGGCCCGATACGCAGTATTTT
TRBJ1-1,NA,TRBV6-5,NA,CASSSQTQNTEASF,TGTGCCAGCAGCTCACAGACACAGAACACTGAAGCTTCCTTT
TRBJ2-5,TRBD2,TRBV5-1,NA,CASSYGPAGKQETQYF,TGCGCCAGCAGCTACGGGCCAGCGGGGAAACAAGAGACCCAGTACTTC
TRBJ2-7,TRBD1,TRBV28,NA,CATGQDEQYF,TGTGCCACTGGACAGGACGAGCAGTACTTC
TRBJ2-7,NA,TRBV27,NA,CASSLMAGAYEQYF,TGTGCCAGCAGTTTAATGGCAGGGGCGTACGAGCAGTACTTC
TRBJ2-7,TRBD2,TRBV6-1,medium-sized,CASSEDSGGAYEQYF,TGTGCCAGCAGTGAAGATAGCGGGGGGGCCTACGAGCAGTACTTC
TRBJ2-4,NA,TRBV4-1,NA,CASSQDWAGIQYF,TGCGCCAGCAGCCAAGATTGGGCCGGCATTCAGTACTTC
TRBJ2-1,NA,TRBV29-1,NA,CSVGGIRAPEPYNEQFF,TGCAGCGTTGGCGGGATACGGGCGCCGGAACCCTACAATGAGCAGTTCTTC
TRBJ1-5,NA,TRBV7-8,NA,CASSPSSYSNQPQHF,TGTGCCAGCAGCCCCAGTTCTTATAGCAATCAGCCCCAGCATTTT
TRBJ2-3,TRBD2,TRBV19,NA,CASSMGLAGVLVDTDTQYF,TGTGCCAGTAGTATGGGCCTAGCGGGAGTGTTGGTTGACACAGATACGCAGTATTTT
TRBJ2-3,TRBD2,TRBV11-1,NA,CASSPQGGTGFDTQYF,TGTGCCAGCAGCCCCCAGGGAGGGACTGGATTTGATACGCAGTATTTT
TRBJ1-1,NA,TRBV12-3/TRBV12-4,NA,CASSLRPLITAFF,TGTGCCAGCAGTTTACGACCTCTAATCACAGCTTTCTTT
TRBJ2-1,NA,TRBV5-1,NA,CASSPPTGTPRNEQFF,TGCGCCAGCAGCCCTCCAACGGGCACCCCTCGGAATGAGCAGTTCTTC
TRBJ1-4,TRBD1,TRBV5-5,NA,CASSHGGQGSNEKLFF,TGTGCCAGCAGCCACGGAGGACAGGGAAGTAATGAAAAACTGTTTTTT
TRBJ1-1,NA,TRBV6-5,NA,CASSYLGSMNTEAFF,TGTGCCAGCAGTTATTTGGGGTCCATGAACACTGAAGCTTTCTTT
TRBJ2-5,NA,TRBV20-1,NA,CSARPLETQYF,TGCAGTGCCAGACCCCTTGAGACCCAGTACTTC
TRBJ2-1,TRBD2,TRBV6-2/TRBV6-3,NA,CASSSTSEGRGNEQFF,TGTGCCAGCAGTTCAACTAGCGAAGGGCGGGGCAATGAGCAGTTCTTC